This T cell receptor (beta chain) originates from a study of T cells after yellow fever vaccination. Overall study context: SMART-Seq v4 Ultra Low Input handled preparation of low-cell-number fractions. The study, taken as a whole, reports: Among primary-vaccination clones, most reappeared after the booster, at almost 98% for CD4 and around 91% for CD8. Abundant contaminating clonotypes from the bulk population could appear in FACS-sorted repertoires.

Germline CDR1 is SGHRS and CDR2 is YFSETQ. The junction had 9 bases not matched to a gene; V was cut back by 0 bases and J by 6 bases. The CDR3 is made up of 16 amino acids. TCRdb reprocessed the 5' RACE reads via MiXCR and lists one record per CDR3 protein. The data hold approximately 610,000 distinct CDR3 sequences, with about a sixth observed a single time. The table lists this clonotype with many counts. Antigen: not known. The rearrangement uses TRBV5-1 and TRBJ1-1; 9 bases map to TRBD1. The receptor was derived from a man younger than 30 who received the YFV17D yellow fever vaccine. The material was PBMCs, obtained 4 to 5 days after the first yellow fever vaccination. CDR3 sequence: CASSLADPGQGAEAFF. CDR3 DNA sequence: TGCGCCAGCAGCTTGGCGGACCCGGGACAGGGCGCTGAAGCTTTCTTT.